These T cell receptor beta chains were read from a single sample in a study of cytomegalovirus exposure and HLA in healthy donors. TCRdb keeps only in-frame clones here, not all; method: immunoSEQ multiplex PCR. The data show hundreds of thousands of clones, over 80% seen once. Source material: PBMCs. These receptors came from a woman in her twenties or thirties in good health and CMV-seropositive. Both conserved end residues are trimmed from each CDR3. Each record gives: CDR3 protein, V gene, J gene.

ASSLVQGYEQY	TRBV5-6	TRBJ2-7
ASSQGGAYEQY	TRBV4-1	TRBJ2-7
ASSEAGNEQY	TRBV25-1	TRBJ2-7
ASRGLKTESSYEQY	TRBV19	TRBJ2-7
ASSRTLAGGANTGELF	TRBV7-3	TRBJ2-2
ASSFGTRGSYEQY	TRBV28	TRBJ2-7
ASGTRVSYEQY	TRBV6-5	TRBJ2-7
ASSFSRDGELF	TRBV7-7	TRBJ2-2
ASSQREYADTQY	TRBV4-1	TRBJ2-3
ASRVGGGGTEAF	TRBV27	TRBJ1-1
AWSTSTGRV	TRBV30	TRBJ2-7
AWSPDGDQPQH	TRBV30	TRBJ1-5
ASSLDRGVEAF	TRBV7-3	TRBJ1-1
ASSLGTVYNEQF	TRBV5-6	TRBJ2-1
ASDGSKRKGNTIY	TRBV27	TRBJ1-3
ASSVELSEETQY	TRBV9	TRBJ2-5
SVQDIYTEAF	TRBV29-1	TRBJ1-1
ASSVQENQPQH	TRBV27	TRBJ1-5
ASSPSGSGYNEQF	TRBV11-3	TRBJ2-1
SVLRNTEAF	TRBV29-1	TRBJ1-1
ASSADTGYGYT	TRBV9	TRBJ1-2
ASSHGSPDTQY	TRBV4-3	TRBJ2-3
SVCCREANYGYT	TRBV29-1	TRBJ1-2
ASQGHPDTDTQY	TRBV2	TRBJ2-3
ASSLTGQTSYEQY	TRBV7-9	TRBJ2-7
ASKREGLPTEQF	TRBV14	TRBJ2-1